One and the same sample provided the 21 T cell receptor beta chains below, sequenced in a study of OX40 agonist ivuxolimab in advanced cancers. Clones were sequenced by immunoSEQ multiplex PCR, and TCRdb holds only the in-frame ones, with some missing. The sample consists of 77,000 or so clones, around 93% of them appearing once. Sequenced material: CD4+ or CD8+ T cells sorted from blood, taken in a trial of the OX40 agonist ivuxolimab. All receptors derive from an adult with an advanced solid tumor such as melanoma, head and neck, liver or kidney cancer.

This clone was recorded only once. The V and J genes are TRBV7-9 and TRBJ1-2, with D possibly being TRBD1 (6 bases). The CDR3 has 15 amino acids. Trimming pared 3 bases from V and 4 bases from J, leaving 15 bases between. Germline-derived CDR1 and CDR2 are SEHNR and FQNEAQ (reference sequence). The CDR3 loop is CASSLTGAPIYGYTF. In nucleotides, the CDR3 is TGTGCCAGCAGCTTGACAGGCGCCCCCATCTATGGCTACACCTTC.

The chain combines TRBV7-6 with TRBJ2-7, with D possibly being TRBD2 (5 bases). Germline V gene lookup returns CDR1 SGHVS and CDR2 FNYEAQ. V lost 7 bases, J lost 3 bases, and 13 bases lay in between. The CDR3 runs 13 residues. The CDR3 reads CASTAHRGYEQYF. The DNA for the CDR3 is TGTGCCAGCACCGCCCACCGGGGCTACGAGCAGTACTTC.

V usage is TRBV15 and J usage is TRBJ2-1; possibly TRBD2 for D (5 bases). The V gene lost 8 bases and the J gene lost 10 bases, with 12 bases spanning the gap. Germline CDR1 and CDR2: LNHNV and YYDKDF (reference sequence). The CDR3 totals 11 residues. CDR3 DNA: TGTGCCACCGCGAGGGAGCGGGAGCAGTTCTTC. Protein sequence: CATAREREQFF.

The chain uses TRBV4-1 and TRBJ1-1; possible D gene TRBD1, 5 bases. Germline V gene sequence: CDR1 MGHRA, CDR2 YSYEKL. This CDR3 has 14 amino acids. Trimming shortened V by 1 base and J by 2 bases, and 8 bases separated the two germline ends. CDR3 loop: CASSQVTVNTEAFF. The CDR3, as DNA: TGCGCCAGCAGCCAAGTGACAGTTAACACTGAAGCTTTCTTT.

The chain couples TRBV27 to TRBJ2-7; 13 nucleotides match TRBD2. V was clipped by 6 bases and J by 0 bases; unmatched bases: 2. Looked up from germline, CDR1 is MNHEY and CDR2 is SMNVEV (reference sequence). The CDR3 extends over 15 amino acids. Here the CDR3 DNA reads TGTGCCAGCAGGACTAGCGGGGGGCTCTCCTACGAGCAGTACTTC. It translates to CASRTSGGLSYEQYF.

This chain joins TRBV6-6 and TRBJ2-1; D gene unclear. V lost 3 bases to trimming and J lost 15 bases, with 12 bases between them. Per germline, CDR1 MNHNY and CDR2 SVGAGI (reference sequence). The CDR3 extends over 11 amino acids. CDR3 in DNA: TGTGCCAGCAGTTATGGGAATTATCCGTTCTTC. Protein sequence: CASSYGNYPFF.

The chain employs TRBV10-2 and TRBJ1-5; perhaps TRBD1 as D (5 bases). The CDR3 length is 13 residues. CDR1 is WSHSY, CDR2 SAAADI, per germline. The ends were cut back, 5 bases at V and 10 bases at J, with 15 bases in the middle. DNA of the CDR3: TGCGCCAGCAGTTGGGGGTCCCCTGATCCCCAGCATTTT. Its translation: CASSWGSPDPQHF.

The rearrangement links TRBV7-9 to TRBJ1-6; tentatively, D is TRBD1 (5 bases). Germline values: CDR1 SEHNR, CDR2 FQNEAQ (reference sequence). Trimming pared 3 bases from V and 13 bases from J, leaving 22 bases between. This CDR3 has 16 residues. CDR3: CASSFGIQAAGVPLHF. Written as DNA, the CDR3 is TGTGCCAGCAGCTTCGGGATACAGGCGGCAGGAGTTCCCCTCCACTTT.

This chain joins TRBV7-8 and TRBJ2-5, with D possibly TRBD1 on 6 matching bases. Trimming stripped 1 base from V and 2 bases from J, with 8 bases between. The CDR3 is 14 residues long. The germline gives CDR1 SGHVS, CDR2 FQNEAQ. The DNA of the CDR3 is TGTGCCAGCAGCTTAGGGGACAATCAAGAGACCCAGTACTTC. It is translated as CASSLGDNQETQYF.

The chain combines TRBV2 with TRBJ2-7; 8 positions match TRBD1. Trimming at V came to 8 bases and at J to 5 bases, leaving 8 bases not matched to a gene. The germline gives CDR1 SNHLY, CDR2 FYNNEI. The CDR3 is 13 amino acids. The CDR3 DNA sequence: TGTGCCAGCTCTGGACAGGGTTGGGACGAGCAGTACTTC. Translating gives CASSGQGWDEQYF.

This sequence joins TRBV13 and TRBJ1-6; a possible D gene is TRBD1 (6 bases). The length of the CDR3 is 17 residues. Trimming took 5 bases from V and 0 from J, leaving 14 bases between them. Germline assignment: CDR1 PRHDT and CDR2 FYEKMQ (reference sequence). In DNA, the CDR3 is TGTGCCAGCAGCCCCAGGGGCCAAAGCTCCTATAATTCACCCCTCCACTTT. It specifies CASSPRGQSSYNSPLHF. Based on the CDR3 plus reference TRBV13 and TRBJ1-6, the full variable domain is AAGVIQSPRHLIKEKRETATLKCYPIPRHDTVYWYQQGPGQDPQFLISFYEKMQSDKGSIPDRFSAQQFSDYHSELNMSSLELGDSALYFCASSPRGQSSYNSPLHFGNGTRLTVT.

V is TRBV4-1 and J is TRBJ2-7; the match to TRBD2 covers 8 bases. Germline values: CDR1 MGHRA, CDR2 YSYEKL. The ends lost 0 bases at V and 1 base at J; junction bases unmatched: 8. This CDR3 has 17 amino acids. The CDR3 nucleotides read TGCGCCAGCAGCCAAGAAAACCCGGGGGGGTTTTCCTACGAGCAGTACTTC. This translates into CASSQENPGGFSYEQYF.

The chain employs TRBV19 and TRBJ2-7; perhaps D is TRBD1 or TRBD2 (5 bases each). The CDR3 extends over 13 amino acids. CDR1 and CDR2 (germline): LNHDA, SQIVND (reference sequence). Trimming took off 6 bases at V and 4 bases at J, with 13 bases between the two ends. This chain's CDR3 is CASRRDGEYEQYF. The CDR3 DNA is TGTGCCAGTAGGAGGGACGGGGAATACGAGCAGTACTTC.

The gene calls are TRBV13 and TRBJ2-3; weak D call: TRBD2 (5 bases). Germline CDR1 reads PRHDT; CDR2 reads FYEKMQ (reference sequence). V lost 2 bases and J lost 6, with 12 bases in between. The CDR3 length is 14 residues. CDR3 DNA: TGTGCCAGCAGCTTATGGGGAGCCGAGGATACGCAGTATTTT. Translated, it gives CASSLWGAEDTQYF.

V and J are TRBV6-4 and TRBJ1-4; TRBD1 is a possible D gene (6 bases). This CDR3 region has 16 residues. Trimming pared 3 bases from V and 4 bases from J, leaving 15 bases between. CDR1 is MRHNA and CDR2 is SNTAGT in the germline V gene. The DNA for the CDR3 is TGTGCCAGCAGTGAAGCGGAGGGAGGGGGTAATGAAAAACTGTTTTTT. This gives the protein CASSEAEGGGNEKLFF.

This chain connects TRBV7-2 to TRBJ1-1; possibly TRBD1 for D (5 bases). The CDR3 has 12 amino acids. CDR1 SGHTA and CDR2 FQGNSA come from the germline V gene. V was clipped by 1 base and J by 10 bases, with 10 bases between them. The CDR3 region is CASSLGSGGAFF. In nucleotides, the CDR3 is TGTGCCAGCAGCTTAGGATCGGGGGGAGCTTTCTTT.

V and J are TRBV7-8 and TRBJ1-5; D remains ambiguous. CDR1 SGHVS and CDR2 FQNEAQ come from the germline V gene. Deletions cut 5 bases from V and 7 bases from J, with 12 bases between. The CDR3 loop spans 13 amino acids. The CDR3, as DNA: TGTGCCAGCAGCCCAGATCAAGGCCAGCCCCAGCATTTT. It is translated as CASSPDQGQPQHF.

V usage is TRBV10-3 and J usage is TRBJ1-2, with D perhaps TRBD1 (6 bases). The V end lost 3 bases, the J end lost 3 bases, and 11 bases lay between the germline ends. Looked up from germline, CDR1 is ENHRY and CDR2 is SYGVKD. The CDR3 is 14 amino acids. The CDR3 loop is CAISEGGPDYGYTF. The CDR3 DNA reads as TGTGCCATCAGTGAAGGGGGGCCTGACTATGGCTACACCTTC.

In this sample, this clone turned up once. This sequence joins TRBV4-2 and TRBJ2-7; D remains ambiguous. Germline V gene sequence: CDR1 LGHNA, CDR2 YNFKEQ. With 1 base removed from V and 2 bases from J, the gap between germline ends came to 9 bases. This CDR3 spans 14 amino acids. In DNA form, the CDR3 reads TGTGCCAGCAGCCAAGGGACCTCCGCCTACGAGCAGTACTTC. This encodes CASSQGTSAYEQYF.

This clone occurred a few times. This chain links TRBV12-5 with TRBJ1-1; D not certain. This CDR3 comprises 12 residues. CDR1 and CDR2 from the germline V gene are LGHNT and FRNRAP. Trimming took off 7 bases at V and 0 bases at J, with 6 bases between the two ends. This chain's CDR3 is CASAVMNTEAFF. In DNA, the CDR3 is TGTGCTAGTGCCGTGATGAACACTGAAGCTTTCTTT.

V gene TRBV19 combines with J gene TRBJ1-1; 8 bases are a match to TRBD1. V trimming: 5 bases; J trimming: 4 bases; junction bases outside the gene matches: 9. Germline-derived CDR1 and CDR2 are LNHDA and SQIVND (reference sequence). The CDR3 totals 15 residues. CDR3 sequence: CASSPYRTGTTEAFF. The CDR3 nucleotides are TGTGCCAGTAGTCCTTACCGGACAGGGACCACTGAAGCTTTCTTT.